The next 18 T cell receptor beta chains were all read from a single sample in a study of T cells in Graves' hyperthyroidism and ophthalmopathy. Using RNA transcripts as the source, TCR beta CDR3 regions were amplified. RT-PCR in the first round (using the HTBI primer set) targeted the TCR CDR3. One entry per CDR3 protein results from TCRdb running MiXCR on the multiplex PCR reads. The sample carries around 290,000 distinct CDR3 sequences, around 15% recorded once. The source material was blood. The receptor source for this set is a woman in her 40s with Graves' hyperthyroidism.

At least ten counts were recorded for this clonotype. The V gene is TRBV20-1, the J gene TRBJ1-6, with TRBD1 matching 8 bases. The V and J ends lost 6 bases and 2 bases, in that order; junction bases with no gene match: 6. The CDR3 extends over 15 amino acids. Germline V gene lookup returns CDR1 DFQATT and CDR2 SNEGSKA (reference sequence). The CDR3 DNA reads as TGCAGTGCCCCGACAGGGGCCGCCTATAATTCACCCCTCCACTTT. This translates into CSAPTGAAYNSPLHF.

This clonotype was observed at least ten times. The chain carries TRBV6-1 and TRBJ2-3, with unresolved D. This CDR3 comprises 12 residues. CDR1 and CDR2 (germline): MNHNS, SASEGT. The germline V and J ends were trimmed by 5 bases and 8 bases, with 11 bases remaining between them. CDR3 in amino acids: CASSNSGSTQYF. CDR3 coding DNA: TGTGCCAGCAGTAACTCTGGTAGTACGCAGTATTTT.

The table lists this clonotype with many counts. The V gene is TRBV20-1, the J gene TRBJ2-5; D remains unclear. Per germline, CDR1 DFQATT and CDR2 SNEGSKA (reference sequence). CDR3 size: 14 residues. Deletions cut 5 bases from V and 2 bases from J, with 15 bases between. CDR3 bases: TGCAGTGCTCCCGACCCGGCCAAGCAAGAGACCCAGTACTTC. It codes for CSAPDPAKQETQYF.

This chain connects TRBV18 to TRBJ2-1, with D tentatively TRBD2 (6 bases). The germline CDR1 and CDR2 sequences are KGHSH and LQKENI. CDR3 length: 15 amino acids. V was clipped by 4 bases and J by 6 bases, with 16 bases between them. CDR3 DNA: TGTGCCAGCTCACGGCGCCGAACGGAGGGCAATGAGCAGTTCTTC. Amino acids: CASSRRRTEGNEQFF.

This chain connects TRBV20-1 to TRBJ2-7, with 7 bases matching TRBD1. CDR1 DFQATT and CDR2 SNEGSKA come from the germline V gene (reference sequence). The CDR3 sequence is 15 residues long. V gave up 0 bases and J gave up 1 base; unmatched junction bases: 6. DNA for the CDR3: TGCAGTGCTAGAGATCCGGGACAGAAATCCTACGAGCAGTACTTC. This gives the protein CSARDPGQKSYEQYF.

This clonotype has only a few counts. This chain uses TRBV9 with TRBJ2-1; 8 nucleotides match TRBD2. CDR3 length equals 16 residues. Germline loops: CDR1 SGDLS, CDR2 YYNGEE. Trimming removed 0 bases from V and 7 bases from J; junction bases left unmatched: 9. The chain's CDR3 is CASSVAAGDRGNEQFF. The CDR3, as DNA: TGTGCCAGCAGCGTAGCAGCGGGAGATAGGGGGAATGAGCAGTTCTTC.

This clonotype was observed many times. The chain uses TRBV10-3 and TRBJ2-5, with 7 bases matching TRBD1. The junction had 16 bases not matched to a gene; V was cut back by 3 bases and J by 3 bases. Germline V gene sequence: CDR1 ENHRY, CDR2 SYGVKD. The CDR3 covers 18 residues. The CDR3 nucleotides read TGTGCCATCAGTGATTCCAAACAGGGGTCCTTCTTAGAAGAGACCCAGTACTTC. Translation gives CAISDSKQGSFLEETQYF.

Ten or more counts support this clonotype. The CDR3 reads CASSSGRVDGYTF. The DNA for the CDR3 is TGTGCCAGCAGTTCAGGCAGGGTCGACGGCTACACCTTC. The rearrangement joins TRBV12-3 or TRBV12-4 to TRBJ1-2; maybe TRBD1 (5 bases). The CDR3 extends over 13 amino acids. V dropped 4 bases and J dropped 8 bases, with 14 bases sitting between them.

The table lists this clonotype with many counts. The chain has TRBV28 and TRBJ1-5; the match to TRBD1 covers 8 bases. Germline-derived CDR1 and CDR2 are MDHEN and SYDVKM. V shed 2 bases and J 3 bases; nucleotides not matched to a gene: 6. The CDR3 consists of 16 residues. This CDR3 is CASSLAGQGANQPQHF. In nucleotides, the CDR3 is TGTGCCAGCAGTTTAGCCGGACAGGGCGCCAATCAGCCCCAGCATTTT.

The genes are TRBV27 and TRBJ2-3; TRBD2 is a possible D gene (5 bases). Between the trimmed V and J ends, which lost 4 bases and 0 bases, there was a span of 14 bases. The V gene's germline CDR1 is MNHEY and CDR2 SMNVEV (reference sequence). The length of the CDR3 is 16 residues. The CDR3 nucleotides are TGTGCCAGCAGTTCCCGAGGGTTAATTAGCACAGATACGCAGTATTTT. This gives the protein CASSSRGLISTDTQYF.

In this sample, this clonotype turned up many times. The J gene is TRBJ2-3, the V gene TRBV2; D gene ambiguous. CDR1 SNHLY and CDR2 FYNNEI come from the germline V gene. This CDR3 is built from 10 residues. The ends were cut back, 6 bases at V and 6 bases at J, with 4 bases in the middle. The DNA for the CDR3 is TGTGCCAGCAGGCGGGATACGCAGTATTTT. Translated: CASRRDTQYF.

This clonotype was picked up many times. The J gene is TRBJ1-2, the V gene TRBV3-1, with D possibly TRBD1 on 5 matching bases. The CDR3 contains 13 residues. Per germline, CDR1 LGHDT and CDR2 YNNKEL (reference sequence). V was pared by 2 bases and J by 8 bases, with 12 bases between. CDR3 protein: CASSQKRGYGYTF. As DNA, the CDR3 is TGTGCCAGCAGCCAAAAGAGGGGTTACGGCTACACCTTC.

This clonotype has at least ten counts. The chain joins TRBV6-5 to TRBJ1-2; D unclear. This CDR3 region has 13 residues. Deletions cut 2 bases from V and 4 bases from J, with 8 bases between. Germline V gene lookup returns CDR1 MNHEY and CDR2 SVGAGI. This chain's CDR3 is CASSYPGFYGYTF. The CDR3 DNA is TGTGCCAGCAGTTACCCCGGGTTCTATGGCTACACCTTC.

This clonotype was seen ten or more times. The V call is TRBV7-9, the J call TRBJ2-7, with TRBD1 matching 8 bases. The germline V gene encodes CDR1 SEHNR and CDR2 FQNEAQ (reference sequence). The ends lost 4 bases at V and 5 bases at J; junction bases unmatched: 7. CDR3 length equals 14 residues. Written as DNA, the CDR3 is TGTGCCAGCAGCTCTTCCGGGACAGGACACGAGCAGTACTTC. It translates to CASSSSGTGHEQYF.

This clonotype was counted once. This could be a read error, since a much larger clone is one nucleotide away. This sequence joins TRBV20-1 and TRBJ1-4; D is unresolved. The length of the CDR3 is 13 residues. Germline CDR1 is DFQATT and CDR2 is SNEGSKA (reference sequence). The CDR3: CSARWGYNEKRFF. In nucleotides, the CDR3 is TGCAGTGCTAGGTGGGGTTATAATGAAAAACGGTTTTTT.

This clonotype showed up many times. The chain combines TRBV5-1 with TRBJ1-5; D is perhaps TRBD1 (6 bases). This CDR3 is built from 15 residues. From germline, CDR1 is SGHRS and CDR2 YFSETQ. V shed 1 base and J shed 2 bases, with 10 bases lying between them. The chain's CDR3 is CASSLTGFGNQPQHF. CDR3 sequence (DNA): TGCGCCAGCAGCTTGACAGGGTTCGGCAATCAGCCCCAGCATTTT.

The gene calls are TRBV29-1 and TRBJ2-1, with 8 bases fitting TRBD2. J gave up 0 bases and V 4 bases, and 5 bases lay outside the gene matches. This CDR3 has 15 amino acids. The germline CDR1 and CDR2 sequences are SQVTM and ANQGSEA. The CDR3 here is CSVAGGRDSYNEQFF. CDR3 sequence (DNA): TGCAGCGTTGCGGGGGGGAGGGACTCCTACAATGAGCAGTTCTTC.

This clonotype has at least ten counts. The rearrangement links TRBV28 to TRBJ2-5; weak D call: TRBD2 (5 bases). This CDR3 has 15 residues. The V and J ends lost 6 bases and 2 bases respectively, with 16 bases between them. Germline V gene sequence: CDR1 MDHEN, CDR2 SYDVKM. The CDR3 sequence: CASSQRGRQQETQYF. CDR3 DNA sequence: TGTGCCAGCAGCCAGCGAGGGAGACAACAAGAGACCCAGTACTTC. The full variable domain, with the rest looked up from reference TRBV28 and TRBJ2-5, is DVKVTQSSRYLVKRTGEKVFLECVQDMDHENMFWYRQDPGLGLRLIYFSYDVKMKEKGDIPEGYSVSREKKERFSLILESASTNQTSMYLCASSQRGRQQETQYFGPGTRLLVL.